The 21 T cell receptor beta chains below all came from one sample that was sequenced in a study of blood T cell repertoires in COVID-19. Profiled with immunoSEQ multiplex PCR; TCRdb holds only in-frame clones, not every one. The sample shows approximately 300,000 clones, about 92% of them seen only once. Material: PBMCs or T cells enriched from blood (not recorded which). These receptors all come from a woman younger than 45 who had recovered from COVID-19.

The chain has TRBV4-2 and TRBJ2-7, with D perhaps TRBD1 (7 bases). In germline, CDR1 is LGHNA, CDR2 YNFKEQ. The CDR3 consists of 20 residues. V was trimmed by 1 base and J by 2 bases, leaving 27 bases between them. CDR3 amino acids: CASSQAEGQEGIAFTYEQYF. Here the CDR3 DNA reads TGTGCCAGCAGCCAAGCTGAAGGACAGGAGGGAATAGCCTTCACCTACGAGCAGTACTTC.

This clone was detected once. The chain has TRBV6-6 and TRBJ2-1, with D maybe TRBD2 (5 bases). The germline V gene encodes CDR1 MNHNY and CDR2 SVGAGI (reference sequence). Trimming took off 6 bases at V and 2 bases at J, with 14 bases between the two ends. This CDR3 has 15 amino acids. CDR3 nucleotide sequence: TGTGCCAGCAGCCCAAGCGGAGGAGCCTACAATGAGCAGTTCTTC. Its protein is CASSPSGGAYNEQFF.

V gene TRBV7-9 combines with J gene TRBJ2-5; 7 positions match TRBD1. CDR1 is SEHNR, CDR2 FQNEAQ, per germline (reference sequence). CDR3 size: 14 residues. The V and J ends lost 3 bases and 0 bases, in that order; junction bases with no gene match: 1. CDR3 amino acids: CASSLGQYQETQYF. The CDR3 coding sequence is TGTGCCAGCAGCTTGGGACAGTACCAAGAGACCCAGTACTTC. The whole variable domain, filled in from reference TRBV7-9 and TRBJ2-5, reads DTGVSQNPRHKITKRGQNVTFRCDPISEHNRLYWYRQTLGQGPEFLTYFQNEAQLEKSRLLSDRFSAERPKGSFSTLEIQRTEQGDSAMYLCASSLGQYQETQYFGPGTRLLVL.

The V and J genes are TRBV4-3 and TRBJ1-1; tentative D call: TRBD1 (6 bases). V lost 1 base and J lost 10, with 13 bases in between. This CDR3 has 13 amino acids. Germline V CDR1 and CDR2: LGHNA, YSLEER. The CDR3 region is CASSQGQAGSAFF. The CDR3 bases are TGCGCCAGCAGCCAAGGACAGGCCGGGTCAGCTTTCTTT.

This chain joins TRBV2 and TRBJ1-2, with 7 positions matching TRBD1. The CDR3 extends over 10 amino acids. V was pared by 6 bases and J by 13 bases, with 5 bases of the junction left unmatched. CDR1 SNHLY and CDR2 FYNNEI come from the germline V gene. The CDR3 bases are TGTGCCAGCAGGGAGACAGGGTTCACCTTC. As protein: CASRETGFTF. Using reference TRBV2 and TRBJ1-2 for the parts outside the CDR3, the full variable domain is EPEVTQTPSHQVTQMGQEVILRCVPISNHLYFYWYRQILGQKVEFLVSFYNNEISEKSEIFDDQFSVERPDGSNFTLKIRSTKLEDSAMYFCASRETGFTFGSGTRLTVV.

This clone occurred many times. The chain joins TRBV28 to TRBJ1-6; 8 bases map to TRBD1. CDR1 and CDR2 (germline): MDHEN, SYDVKM. Trimming cost V 1 base and J 10 bases; bases outside gene matches: 6. The CDR3 is 15 residues long. The CDR3 loop is CASSLSAGGKSPLHF. CDR3 DNA: TGTGCCAGCAGTTTATCTGCAGGGGGCAAATCACCCCTCCACTTT. Based on the CDR3 plus reference TRBV28 and TRBJ1-6, the full variable domain is DVKVTQSSRYLVKRTGEKVFLECVQDMDHENMFWYRQDPGLGLRLIYFSYDVKMKEKGDIPEGYSVSREKKERFSLILESASTNQTSMYLCASSLSAGGKSPLHFGNGTRLTVT.

This clone was seen just once. Its ends do not fully match the called genes, so a read error is possible. The J gene is TRBJ2-1, the V gene TRBV29-1, with a tentative D call TRBD2 (6 bases). CDR1 SQVTM and CDR2 ANQGSEA come from the germline V gene. The CDR3 is 12 residues long. CDR3 residues: CTVGLINNEQFF. In DNA, the CDR3 is TGCACCGTTGGACTAATTAACAATGAGCAGTTCTTC.

This sequence joins TRBV18 and TRBJ1-2; D might be TRBD1 (5 bases). V dropped 0 bases and J dropped 6 bases, with 11 bases sitting between them. This CDR3 contains 14 residues. Germline V gives CDR1 KGHSH, CDR2 LQKENI. As DNA, the CDR3 is TGTGCCAGCTCACCACCGGGGCAGAGCAATGGCTACACCTTC. It encodes CASSPPGQSNGYTF.

This chain connects TRBV4-3 to TRBJ2-3; tentative D call: TRBD2 (5 bases). Trimming removed 1 base at V and 8 bases at J, with 16 bases between. The CDR3 is 15 residues long. Looked up from germline, CDR1 is LGHNA and CDR2 is YSLEER. CDR3: CASSQVGSAGGTQYF. DNA for the CDR3: TGCGCCAGCAGCCAAGTGGGTAGCGCGGGCGGTACGCAGTATTTT.

The V gene is TRBV7-6, the J gene TRBJ1-4; maybe TRBD1 (5 bases). The V and J ends lost 1 base and 5 bases respectively, with 11 bases between them. The length of the CDR3 is 15 residues. Germline V gene data show CDR1 as SGHVS and CDR2 as FNYEAQ. The CDR3 sequence: CASSLGGGENEKLFF. CDR3 coding DNA: TGTGCCAGCAGCTTAGGGGGCGGGGAAAATGAAAAACTGTTTTTT. The full variable domain, completed using reference TRBV7-6 and TRBJ1-4, is GAGVSQSPRYKVTKRGQDVALRCDPISGHVSLYWYRQALGQGPEFLTYFNYEAQQDKSGLPNDRFSAERPEGSISTLTIQRTEQRDSAMYRCASSLGGGENEKLFFGSGTQLSVL.

The V and J genes are TRBV4-3 and TRBJ2-3; a weak D match, TRBD1 (5 bases). The CDR3 loop spans 15 amino acids. In germline, CDR1 is LGHNA, CDR2 YSLEER. The V gene lost 2 bases and the J gene lost 3 bases, with 12 bases spanning the gap. The CDR3 protein is CASSQIQGVTDTQYF. The CDR3 DNA reads TGCGCCAGCAGCCAAATCCAGGGCGTGACAGATACGCAGTATTTT.

The chain is built from TRBV12-3 or TRBV12-4 and TRBJ1-5, with unresolved D. This CDR3 has 13 residues. The ends were cut back, 1 base at V and 9 bases at J, with 10 bases in the middle. The CDR3 DNA is TGTGCCAGCAGTTTAGACTTTTCGCGGCCCCAGCATTTT. It encodes CASSLDFSRPQHF.

The chain carries TRBV5-6 and TRBJ1-1; D is perhaps TRBD1 (6 bases). V was clipped by 5 bases and J by 0 bases, with 17 bases between them. This CDR3 contains 16 residues. Germline V gives CDR1 SGHDT, CDR2 YYEEEE. The CDR3 loop is CASSPTGKVLNTEAFF. CDR3 DNA sequence: TGTGCCAGCAGTCCAACAGGGAAGGTATTGAACACTGAAGCTTTCTTT.

The V call is TRBV10-3, the J call TRBJ2-7, with 9 bases matching TRBD2. The CDR3 consists of 15 residues. Germline assignment: CDR1 ENHRY and CDR2 SYGVKD. Trimming cost V 0 bases and J 0 bases; bases outside gene matches: 0. The CDR3 coding sequence is TGTGCCATCAGTGAGTCGACTAGCGGCTCCTACGAGCAGTACTTC. Translated, it gives CAISESTSGSYEQYF.

This clone came up once. V is TRBV13 and J is TRBJ1-1; D unresolved. V dropped 5 bases and J dropped 0 bases, with 19 bases sitting between them. CDR1 is PRHDT, CDR2 FYEKMQ, per germline (reference sequence). CDR3 length: 17 amino acids. CDR3 sequence (DNA): TGTGCCAGCAGCGGAGAGAAATTTTACCCTATGAACACTGAAGCTTTCTTT. It is translated as CASSGEKFYPMNTEAFF. The full variable domain, completed using reference TRBV13 and TRBJ1-1, is AAGVIQSPRHLIKEKRETATLKCYPIPRHDTVYWYQQGPGQDPQFLISFYEKMQSDKGSIPDRFSAQQFSDYHSELNMSSLELGDSALYFCASSGEKFYPMNTEAFFGQGTRLTVV.

The CDR3 spells CASSFRGNTEAFF. The CDR3 DNA sequence: TGTGCCAGCAGCTTTCGGGGGAACACTGAAGCTTTCTTT. The chain carries TRBV11-3 and TRBJ1-1; D is unclear. Germline V gene lookup returns CDR1 SGHNT and CDR2 YENEEA. The CDR3 is made up of 13 amino acids. Trimming cost V 3 bases and J 1 base, with 6 bases left between them.

This clone has only one observation. V is TRBV11-2 and J is TRBJ2-3; 8 bases are shared with TRBD1. Germline assignment: CDR1 SGHAT and CDR2 FQNNGV. The CDR3 covers 13 residues. With V trimmed by 11 bases and J by 1 base, 5 bases remained unmatched. The CDR3 DNA reads as TGTGCCCCCCCGGGACAGGGCACAGATACGCAGTATTTT. Its translation: CAPPGQGTDTQYF. Drawing the rest from reference TRBV11-2 and TRBJ2-3, the complete variable domain is EAGVAQSPRYKIIEKRQSVAFWCNPISGHATLYWYQQILGQGPKLLIQFQNNGVVDDSQLPKDRFSAERLKGVDSTLKIQPAKLEDSAVYLCAPPGQGTDTQYFGPGTRLTVL.

The chain employs TRBV29-1 and TRBJ2-7; 11 positions agree with TRBD2. From germline, CDR1 is SQVTM and CDR2 ANQGSEA. The V gene end was trimmed by 5 bases and the J gene end by 3 bases; junction bases not matched to a gene: 27. This CDR3 is 21 amino acids long. The CDR3 coding sequence is TGCAGCGTTAAGGAGAGTAGGCAGCTGGGACAGCTAGCGGGAGGAGGCTACGAGCAGTACTTC. The encoded protein is CSVKESRQLGQLAGGGYEQYF.

The chain uses TRBV5-1 and TRBJ2-5; D not certain. V lost 0 bases and J lost 2, with 11 bases in between. This CDR3 is built from 15 residues. The germline gives CDR1 SGHRS, CDR2 YFSETQ. CDR3 region: CASSLVHYQQETQYF. Written as DNA, the CDR3 is TGCGCCAGCAGCTTGGTGCACTACCAACAAGAGACCCAGTACTTC.

Comment on this clone: Additional DNA sequences in this sample encode the identical CDR3. The chain uses TRBV7-3 and TRBJ2-5; 8 nucleotides match TRBD1. V shed 3 bases and J 4 bases; nucleotides not matched to a gene: 1. Per the germline V gene, CDR1 is SGHTA and CDR2 is FQGTGA. The CDR3 spans 13 residues. CDR3 DNA: TGTGCCAGCAGCTTTGGACAGGGAGAGACCCAGTACTTC. Translated, it gives CASSFGQGETQYF. Filled out from reference TRBV7-3 and TRBJ2-5, the complete variable domain reads GAGVSQTPSNKVTEKGKYVELRCDPISGHTALYWYRQSLGQGPEFLIYFQGTGAADDSGLPNDRFFAVRPEGSVSTLKIQRTERGDSAVYLCASSFGQGETQYFGPGTRLLVL.

The chain recombines TRBV2 with TRBJ2-5; 10 bases are a match to TRBD1. The CDR3 loop spans 12 amino acids. Germline V lookup: CDR1 SNHLY, CDR2 FYNNEI. With V trimmed by 6 bases and J by 9 bases, 4 bases remained unmatched. The CDR3: CASSLGTGAQYF. The CDR3 DNA sequence: TGTGCCAGCAGCCTCGGGACAGGGGCCCAGTACTTC.